A single sample gave rise to the 17 T cell receptor beta chains below, sequenced in a study of technical replicates of blood from a few donors. Some clones are missing from TCRdb's copy, which holds only in-frame ones; the method was immunoSEQ multiplex PCR. The sample has 50,000 to 70,000 clones; just over 90% are singletons. Sequenced input: PBMCs. These receptors all stem from a human donor in good health. Some clones in this sample may be carry-over from other donors' samples.

The rearrangement links TRBV7-2 to TRBJ1-1, with a tentative D call TRBD1 (5 bases). Germline-derived CDR1 and CDR2 are SGHTA and FQGNSA. With 8 bases removed from V and 10 bases from J, the gap between germline ends came to 17 bases. The length of the CDR3 is 12 residues. This CDR3 is CASGPPGSRAFF. CDR3 DNA sequence: TGTGCCAGCGGCCCCCCAGGGTCAAGAGCTTTCTTT.

V and J are TRBV29-1 and TRBJ1-2, with no clear D. The CDR3 covers 12 residues. Germline lookup yields CDR1 SQVTM and CDR2 ANQGSEA. With 0 bases removed from V and 6 bases from J, the gap between germline ends came to 8 bases. Here the CDR3 reads CSVEDPGNGYTF. DNA for the CDR3: TGCAGCGTTGAAGACCCCGGGAATGGCTACACCTTC.

V gene TRBV5-4 combines with J gene TRBJ1-2; 8 positions match TRBD1. Trimming cost V 4 bases and J 4 bases; bases outside gene matches: 6. CDR3 length: 14 amino acids. CDR1 is SGHNT and CDR2 is YYREEE in the germline V gene (reference sequence). The CDR3 sequence is CASSRLDRGYGYTF. CDR3 DNA sequence: TGTGCCAGCAGCAGACTCGACAGGGGCTATGGCTACACCTTC.

This chain joins TRBV10-3 and TRBJ1-2; 8 bases are a match to TRBD1. CDR1 and CDR2 from the germline V gene are ENHRY and SYGVKD. The CDR3 totals 12 residues. J lost 6 bases, V lost 10 bases, and 7 bases had no gene match. In DNA, the CDR3 is TGTGCCAGCCAGGGACAGGAGGATGGCTACACCTTC. Protein product: CASQGQEDGYTF.

The chain uses TRBV9 and TRBJ1-3; D not resolved. Germline lookup yields CDR1 SGDLS and CDR2 YYNGEE. The CDR3 contains 16 residues. V lost 0 bases and J lost 0, with 10 bases in between. The CDR3 nucleotides are TGTGCCAGCAGCGTAGGAGGGCAGATCTCTGGAAACACCATATATTTT. It specifies CASSVGGQISGNTIYF.

This chain uses TRBV6-1 with TRBJ2-1, with 13 bases matching TRBD2. Germline trimming cut 4 bases from V and 7 bases from J; bases unmatched to any gene: 13. The V gene's germline CDR1 is MNHNS and CDR2 SASEGT. The length of the CDR3 is 18 residues. CDR3: CASSAPFRLAGGKNEQFF. As DNA, the CDR3 is TGTGCCAGCAGTGCACCCTTCCGACTAGCGGGAGGCAAAAATGAGCAGTTCTTC.

The chain carries TRBV5-1 and TRBJ2-1; 8 nucleotides agree with TRBD2. Germline lookup yields CDR1 SGHRS and CDR2 YFSETQ. The CDR3 is made up of 15 amino acids. Germline trimming cut 0 bases from V and 8 bases from J; bases unmatched to any gene: 7. In DNA form, the CDR3 reads TGCGCCAGCAGCTTGGCCAGCGGGAGAATCGATGAGCAGTTCTTC. It yields the protein CASSLASGRIDEQFF.

The chain couples TRBV4-1 to TRBJ1-6; 7 positions agree with TRBD1. The CDR3 runs to 19 residues. J gave up 0 bases and V 2 bases, and 10 bases lay outside the gene matches. CDR1 MGHRA and CDR2 YSYEKL come from the germline V gene. CDR3 protein: CASSQNPTGRHSYNSPLHF. CDR3 nucleotides: TGCGCCAGCAGCCAAAACCCGACAGGGCGGCACTCCTATAATTCACCCCTCCACTTT.

The rearrangement joins TRBV9 to TRBJ2-7, with a possible D match to TRBD1 (5 bases). The CDR3 has 14 amino acids. From germline, CDR1 is SGDLS and CDR2 YYNGEE. With 3 bases removed from V and 7 bases from J, the gap between germline ends came to 17 bases. This CDR3 reads CASSADSKVREQYF. DNA of the CDR3: TGTGCCAGCAGCGCCGACAGTAAGGTTAGGGAGCAGTACTTC. Together with reference TRBV9 and TRBJ2-7, the CDR3 gives the full variable domain: DSGVTQTPKHLITATGQRVTLRCSPRSGDLSVYWYQQSLDQGLQFLIQYYNGEERAKGNILERFSAQQFPDLHSELNLSSLELGDSALYFCASSADSKVREQYFGPGTRLTVT.

This clone appeared once. The chain recombines TRBV5-1 with TRBJ1-1; possibly TRBD1 for D (5 bases). Germline lookup yields CDR1 SGHRS and CDR2 YFSETQ. V gave up 0 bases and J gave up 0 bases, with 6 bases separating them. CDR3 length: 14 amino acids. Written as DNA, the CDR3 is TGCGCCAGCAGCTTGGTAGGGGTGAACACTGAAGCTTTCTTT. It encodes CASSLVGVNTEAFF.

The chain uses TRBV4-3 and TRBJ2-7; 14 positions match TRBD2. Trimming cost V 4 bases and J 7 bases; bases outside gene matches: 3. The CDR3 length is 14 residues. In germline, CDR1 is LGHNA, CDR2 YSLEER. The DNA for the CDR3 is TGCGCCAGCAGCCCGGGACTAGCGGGAGAAGAGCAGTACTTC. This sequence encodes CASSPGLAGEEQYF.

The genes are TRBV7-8 and TRBJ2-2; the match to TRBD1 covers 8 bases. V was pared by 5 bases and J by 6 bases, with 11 bases of the junction left unmatched. This CDR3 has 16 amino acids. Germline CDR1 is SGHVS and CDR2 is FQNEAQ. In DNA form, the CDR3 reads TGTGCCAGCAGCCACTTAGGCGGACAGGGTTCCGGGGAGCTGTTTTTT. Translation gives CASSHLGGQGSGELFF. Drawing the rest from reference TRBV7-8 and TRBJ2-2, the complete variable domain is GAGVSQSPRYKVAKRGQDVALRCDPISGHVSLFWYQQALGQGPEFLTYFQNEAQLDKSGLPSDRFFAERPEGSVSTLKIQRTQQEDSAVYLCASSHLGGQGSGELFFGEGSRLTVL.

This rearrangement joins TRBV7-2 to TRBJ2-2; D is undetermined. The CDR3 totals 16 residues. V dropped 1 base and J dropped 0 bases, with 9 bases sitting between them. Per germline, CDR1 SGHTA and CDR2 FQGNSA. CDR3 nucleotide sequence: TGTGCCAGCAGCTTAGGTCCCTTCGCGAACACCGGGGAGCTGTTTTTT. Translation gives CASSLGPFANTGELFF. Complete variable domain (other parts from reference TRBV7-2 and TRBJ2-2): GAGVSQSPSNKVTEKGKDVELRCDPISGHTALYWYRQSLGQGLEFLIYFQGNSAPDKSGLPSDRFSAERTGGSVSTLTIQRTQQEDSAVYLCASSLGPFANTGELFFGEGSRLTVL.

The chain links TRBV7-9 to TRBJ2-7, with TRBD2 matching 7 bases. The CDR3 is 13 residues long. V was pared by 2 bases and J by 5 bases, with 3 bases of the junction left unmatched. Germline CDR1 is SEHNR and CDR2 is FQNEAQ (reference sequence). Written as DNA, the CDR3 is TGTGCCAGCAGCTTAACGGGAGGCAACGAGCAGTACTTC. It codes for CASSLTGGNEQYF.

J is TRBJ2-1 and V is TRBV4-1; D perhaps matches TRBD2 (6 bases). Per germline, CDR1 MGHRA and CDR2 YSYEKL. The length of the CDR3 is 15 residues. Trimming took 0 bases from V and 9 from J, leaving 15 bases between them. The CDR3 loop is CASSQENSGWGEQFF. The CDR3 nucleotides are TGCGCCAGCAGCCAAGAAAATAGCGGTTGGGGTGAGCAGTTCTTC.

This clone has just one count. The chain employs TRBV7-2 and TRBJ1-1; D is perhaps TRBD1 (6 bases). CDR1 and CDR2 (germline): SGHTA, FQGNSA. CDR3 size: 13 residues. The V end lost 5 bases, the J end lost 3 bases, and 10 bases lay between the germline ends. DNA of the CDR3: TGTGCCAGCAGCCCGGACAGCTACACTGAAGCTTTCTTT. As protein: CASSPDSYTEAFF.

This clone was recorded once. Here the CDR3 reads CASSLPRGNSPLHF. CDR3 coding DNA: TGTGCCAGCAGTTTGCCCAGGGGTAATTCACCCCTCCACTTT. This rearrangement joins TRBV28 to TRBJ1-6; perhaps TRBD1 as D (6 bases). This CDR3 is 14 amino acids long. Germline CDR1 reads MDHEN; CDR2 reads SYDVKM. V shed 3 bases and J shed 6 bases, with 9 bases lying between them.